This TCR beta chain came from a study of T cell clones after liver transplantation. Overall study results and limits: Conclusions were preliminary, with small, heterogeneous patient groups. A larger donor-reactive than third-party decline suggested partial antigen-specific deletion.

Clones were sequenced by immunoSEQ multiplex PCR, and TCRdb holds only the in-frame ones, with some missing. The table includes about 85,000 clones, about 82% detected once. This CDR3 is built from 13 residues. The ends were cut back, 6 bases at V and 5 bases at J, with 13 bases in the middle. Germline values: CDR1 MNHEY, CDR2 SMNVEV (reference sequence). This clone was counted between two and nine times. The antigen remains undetermined. Sequenced here: CD4+ T cells from blood, sampled approximately 45 months after liver transplant. This clonotype was obtained from a human patient who received a liver transplant. Part of the T cells may come from the graft donor. This rearrangement joins TRBV27 to TRBJ1-2; D unresolved. For the CDR3, the DNA is TGTGCCAGCAGCAGACCCGGGAGTTATGGCTACACCTTC. This sequence encodes CASSRPGSYGYTF.